The present entry profiles one T cell receptor (beta chain) with its context. Antigen specificity is unknown. Naive CD8 T cells, phenotype CD8+CD4-CCR7+CD45RA+, were sorted. This specimen comes from a study of molecular identifiers for immune sequencing clone quantification. General observations from the study: Highly expanded clone sizes could be underestimated through barcode sharing by identical TCR molecules. It was shown that clones above 20 RNA copies held over 98% of effector molecules, but under 1% in naive cells.

Previously published methods and listed TCR primers were used for the bulk TCR libraries. One entry per CDR3 protein, called by TCRdb with MiXCR from the PCR reads. The table has around 460,000 distinct CDR3 sequences, about 26% seen once. Germline V gene lookup returns CDR1 KGHDR and CDR2 SFDVKD. Losses at the gene ends were 1 base for V and 2 bases for J; bases not matched to a gene: 16. The CDR3 is made up of 21 amino acids. The chain couples TRBV24-1 to TRBJ2-3, with 11 bases identical to TRBD2. The TCR was taken from a human donor in good health. Some libraries in this study had Jurkat cell RNA spiked in. The sequencing input was naive CD8+ T cells from blood, with Jurkat cell RNA spiked in. The subset: FACS-sorted CD8+CD4-CCR7+CD45RA+ naive T cells. The CDR3 DNA reads as TGTGCCACCAGTGATTTTGAGTGGGTTTCGGGACTAGCGGTTCACACAGATACGCAGTATTTT. It codes for CATSDFEWVSGLAVHTDTQYF.